This T cell receptor (beta chain) was identified during a study of T cell repertoires in cytomegalovirus infection. Study-level information: Recently identified HLA-C-restricted CMV epitopes were used, and well-studied HLA-B-restricted CMV epitopes were used as well. A matching HLA type, together with CMV infection, was signaled by public TCR beta signatures. The study, taken as a whole, reports: Identification of carriers of CMV plus the relevant HLA was performed using cumulative public TCR beta family frequency. Ex vivo responses were dominated by HLA-C-restricted CMV-specific TCR beta clonotypes.

TCRdb re-called the reads with MiXCR, one entry per CDR3 protein. This sample has about a million distinct CDR3 sequences, with around 30% found just once. Comments on this clonotype: As yet, its antigen is unknown.

Germline V gives CDR1 MNHGY, CDR2 SAAAGT. The CDR3 consists of 18 residues. The ends lost 0 bases at V and 2 bases at J; junction bases unmatched: 10. This sequence originates from a human donor in good health (CMV status not recorded). Some clones in this sample may be carry-over from other donors' samples. V gene TRBV6-8 combines with J gene TRBJ2-7, with 10 bases identical to TRBD1. The sequencing used cultured CD8+ T cells from PBMCs, collected from culture after CMV antigen stimulation. The CDR3 DNA follows: TGTGCCAGCAGTTACTCTTCTCTTTTTGGACAGGGGGCCTACGAGCAGTACTTC. This gives the protein CASSYSSLFGQGAYEQYF.